Each of the 15 T cell receptor beta chains below was sequenced from the same sample in a study of blood T cell repertoires in COVID-19. The repertoire was sequenced with immunoSEQ multiplex PCR; TCRdb's copy has only in-frame clones and lacks some. The data show 16,000 or so clones, about 89% seen once. Material: peripheral blood. The receptors shown here come from a man older than 75 with acute or convalescent COVID-19.

The gene calls are TRBV7-2 and TRBJ1-1; D gene uncertain. CDR1 is SGHTA, CDR2 FQGNSA, per germline. Trimming removed 1 base at V and 2 bases at J, with 8 bases between. This CDR3 contains 14 residues. The CDR3 nucleotides are TGTGCCAGCAGCTTAGAACGCTATAACACTGAAGCTTTCTTT. This translates into CASSLERYNTEAFF. The full variable domain, with the rest looked up from reference TRBV7-2 and TRBJ1-1, is GAGVSQSPSNKVTEKGKDVELRCDPISGHTALYWYRQSLGQGLEFLIYFQGNSAPDKSGLPSDRFSAERTGGSVSTLTIQRTQQEDSAVYLCASSLERYNTEAFFGQGTRLTVV.

The rearrangement links TRBV28 to TRBJ1-2, with 12 nucleotides matching TRBD1. J was trimmed by 6 bases and V by 5 bases; bases with no gene match: 10. The CDR3 runs to 16 residues. Germline V gene data show CDR1 as MDHEN and CDR2 as SYDVKM. The CDR3 DNA reads as TGTGCCAGCAGTACGACAGGGACAGGGGGCCGACATGGCTACACCTTC. Translated, it gives CASSTTGTGGRHGYTF.

This rearrangement joins TRBV14 to TRBJ1-1, with D unresolved. Germline V CDR1 and CDR2: SGHDN, FVKESK. The CDR3 is 15 residues long. With 4 bases removed from V and 5 bases from J, the gap between germline ends came to 17 bases. The CDR3 protein is CASSPPAGLGTEAFF. The CDR3 DNA reads as TGTGCCAGCAGCCCCCCGGCGGGTTTGGGGACTGAAGCTTTCTTT.

This clone appeared a single time. The CDR3 DNA is TGCAGCGCACCGACTAGCGCAGAGACCCAGTACTTC. It encodes CSAPTSAETQYF. This sequence joins TRBV29-1 and TRBJ2-5, with 8 nucleotides matching TRBD2. The CDR3 has 12 residues. With 7 bases clipped from V and 4 bases from J, the junction kept 5 bases outside the gene matches. Germline CDR1 reads SQVTM; CDR2 reads ANQGSEA.

The gene calls are TRBV19 and TRBJ1-1; no reliable D call. Germline V gene sequence: CDR1 LNHDA, CDR2 SQIVND (reference sequence). The CDR3 covers 14 residues. The V and J ends lost 4 bases and 4 bases respectively, with 13 bases between them. The CDR3 sequence is CASSTQAGSTEAFF. CDR3 in DNA: TGTGCCAGTAGTACCCAGGCAGGCTCCACTGAAGCTTTCTTT. The variable domain in full, completed from reference TRBV19 and TRBJ1-1, reads DGGITQSPKYLFRKEGQNVTLSCEQNLNHDAMYWYRQDPGQGLRLIYYSQIVNDFQKGDIAEGYSVSREKKESFPLTVTSAQKNPTAFYLCASSTQAGSTEAFFGQGTRLTVV.

The rearrangement uses TRBV2 and TRBJ2-7; TRBD1 might be the D (6 bases). From germline, CDR1 is SNHLY and CDR2 FYNNEI. V was cut by 2 bases and J by 1 base, with 9 bases left in between. The CDR3 runs 14 residues. The DNA of the CDR3 is TGTGCCAGCAGTGAAAACAGGGAATCCTACGAGCAGTACTTC. This codes for CASSENRESYEQYF.

V is TRBV6-1 and J is TRBJ2-2, with D hard to call. CDR3 length: 15 residues. Trimming took 3 bases from V and 0 from J, leaving 8 bases between them. CDR1 MNHNS and CDR2 SASEGT come from the germline V gene. The CDR3 sequence: CASSEGRTNTGELFF. CDR3 nucleotide sequence: TGTGCCAGCAGTGAGGGCAGAACGAACACCGGGGAGCTGTTTTTT.

The chain has TRBV19 and TRBJ2-7; D may be TRBD2 (7 bases). Germline V CDR1 and CDR2: LNHDA, SQIVND (reference sequence). Trimming left V 3 bases short and J 2 bases short, with 20 bases between. The CDR3 covers 17 residues. The CDR3 bases are TGTGCCAGTAGTATCGGGTCGACTAGGGGGGGAACCTACGAGCAGTACTTC. Translating it yields CASSIGSTRGGTYEQYF.

The rearrangement joins TRBV9 to TRBJ1-6, with 8 bases matching TRBD1. The CDR3 extends over 16 amino acids. V gave up 0 bases and J gave up 6 bases; unmatched junction bases: 5. Germline CDR1 is SGDLS and CDR2 is YYNGEE. CDR3 region: CASSVGTGKLNSPLHF. The CDR3 coding sequence is TGTGCCAGCAGCGTAGGGACAGGGAAACTTAATTCACCCCTCCACTTT.

V gene TRBV6-1 combines with J gene TRBJ1-5; maybe TRBD1 (6 bases). CDR1 is MNHNS, CDR2 SASEGT, per germline. The CDR3 runs 14 residues. The germline V and J ends were trimmed by 1 base and 10 bases, with 14 bases remaining between them. The CDR3 coding sequence is TGTGCCAGCAGTGAAGGGACAGCCAACAGTCCCCAGCATTTT. Protein product: CASSEGTANSPQHF.

The chain uses TRBV5-8 and TRBJ1-6; 7 bases agree with TRBD1. J lost 8 bases, V lost 3 bases, and 5 bases had no gene match. The CDR3 covers 14 residues. Per the germline V gene, CDR1 is SGHTS and CDR2 is YDEGEE. The CDR3 sequence is CASSSDRVYSPLHF. CDR3 bases: TGTGCCAGCAGCTCCGACAGGGTATATTCACCCCTCCACTTT. The full variable domain, its missing parts supplied by reference TRBV5-8 and TRBJ1-6, is EAGVTQSPTHLIKTRGQQATLRCSPISGHTSVYWYQQALGLGLQFLLWYDEGEERNRGNFPPRFSGRQFPNYSSELNVNALELEDSALYLCASSSDRVYSPLHFGNGTRLTVT.

The V and J genes are TRBV19 and TRBJ2-7; the match to TRBD1 covers 7 bases. CDR3 size: 13 residues. With 5 bases clipped from V and 5 bases from J, the junction kept 6 bases outside the gene matches. Germline assignment: CDR1 LNHDA and CDR2 SQIVND (reference sequence). The CDR3 loop reads CASSPQGSDEQYF. The CDR3 bases are TGTGCCAGTAGTCCACAGGGGTCCGACGAGCAGTACTTC.

This rearrangement joins TRBV19 to TRBJ2-7; maybe TRBD1 (6 bases). Germline V CDR1 and CDR2: LNHDA, SQIVND (reference sequence). V lost 6 bases to trimming and J lost 2 bases, with 14 bases between them. The CDR3 loop spans 14 amino acids. The chain's CDR3 is CASSPGTGPYEQYF. In DNA, the CDR3 is TGTGCCAGTAGCCCGGGAACAGGGCCCTACGAGCAGTACTTC.

CDR3 nucleotide sequence: TGCAGCGTTATACGACAGTTTGGCGCTGAAGCTTTCTTT. Protein product: CSVIRQFGAEAFF. V and J are TRBV29-1 and TRBJ1-1, with TRBD1 as a possible D gene (5 bases). The CDR3 sequence is 13 residues long. CDR1 and CDR2 from the germline V gene are SQVTM and ANQGSEA. Trimming removed 5 bases at V and 6 bases at J, with 16 bases between.

The V gene is TRBV29-1, the J gene TRBJ2-7; weak D call: TRBD2 (5 bases). The ends were cut back, 7 bases at V and 6 bases at J, with 16 bases in the middle. The CDR3 is 12 residues long. Germline CDR1 reads SQVTM; CDR2 reads ANQGSEA. The CDR3 DNA follows: TGCAGCGCGCTTCTGGGAGTAGGCGAGCAGTACTTC. Protein sequence: CSALLGVGEQYF.